This is a list of T cell receptor beta chains from one sample in a study of cytomegalovirus exposure and HLA in healthy donors. Sequencing used immunoSEQ multiplex PCR; TCRdb keeps in-frame clones, though not all of them. The sample lists under 150,000 clones; around 78% were seen once. The sequencing sample was made of PBMCs. These receptors all stem from a woman aged 40 to 50 in good health and CMV-seropositive. CDR3s include the opening cysteine and the closing phenylalanine or tryptophan. Clone size is stated in some rows and not others, as once, few, many or a class when expanded.

TRBJ2-1	NA	TRBV11-3	CASSRRVPGLAGTMLNEQFF
TRBJ1-5	NA	TRBV19	CASSLLQGRRQPQHF
TRBJ1-5	NA	TRBV19	CASRTGRSNQPQHF
TRBJ2-7	once	TRBV6-5	CASSYSGDYEQYF
NA	NA	TRBV5-1	CASSLDGGEGFYEQYF
TRBJ2-7	NA	TRBV28	CASSIFPGQGRHEQYF
TRBJ1-5	once	TRBV29-1	CSVGQGTGPQHF
TRBJ2-1	NA	TRBV6-5	CAIRLPGQGEFF
TRBJ2-1	NA	TRBV6-1	CASDLREGLDEQFF
TRBJ2-7	NA	TRBV15	CATSRDRGYEQYF
TRBJ2-7	NA	TRBV27	CASSLSSGLSYEQYF
TRBJ2-5	NA	TRBV6-5	CASSYSEVATGETQYF
TRBJ2-6	NA	TRBV7-8	CASATGGSSGANVLTF
TRBJ2-7	NA	TRBV2	CASSAVGAGVREQYF
TRBJ2-1	NA	TRBV7-3	CASGTSGSYNEQFF
TRBJ1-4	NA	TRBV6-5	CASRRTGSAKLFF
TRBJ2-2	once	TRBV29-1	CSVESVRAGELFF
TRBJ2-7	NA	TRBV7-9	CASSLATDEQYF
TRBJ2-2	NA	TRBV28	CASRAGGSMGNTGELFF
TRBJ1-6	few	TRBV6-5	CASTKGVGNSPLHF
TRBJ2-2	few	TRBV6-5	CASSLQITGELFF
TRBJ1-5	NA	TRBV15	CATSRGVSRGNQPQHF
TRBJ2-7	NA	TRBV19	CASSREVTYEQYF
TRBJ2-7	NA	TRBV6-1	CASTGFYEQYF
TRBJ1-5	NA	TRBV12-2	CASRLGKERNQPQHF
TRBJ1-2	NA	TRBV28	CASSFVQGARLYGYTF
TRBJ2-1	NA	TRBV11-3	CASSPFRTAKSYNEQFF
TRBJ1-5	once	TRBV6-5	CASSYGAGNQPQHF
TRBJ1-2	NA	TRBV5-1	CASSLAGTGNYGYTF
TRBJ2-5	few	TRBV9	CASSGAGQETQYF
TRBJ2-7	NA	TRBV7-9	CASSLPQGASYEQYF
TRBJ2-1	NA	TRBV19	CASRGIAGRSNEQFF
TRBJ1-1	NA	TRBV7-6	CASSPRSGRTEAFF
TRBJ1-1	NA	TRBV10-2	CASSEPGFEAFF
TRBJ1-3	NA	TRBV27	CASSGTGNTIYF
TRBJ2-1	once	TRBV29-1	CSVGGGLYNEQFF
TRBJ2-4	NA	TRBV7-2	CASSLGAGLNIQYF
TRBJ2-5	NA	TRBV6-5	CASMLQVAQETQYF
TRBJ1-3	NA	TRBV7-9	CASSLAQDSNLAPGNTIYF
TRBJ2-1	NA	TRBV29-1	CSAEGPSGREFYNEQFF
TRBJ2-1	NA	TRBV11-2	CASRHGSGAYNEQFF
TRBJ1-5	NA	TRBV19	CASSIQGARIPSNQPQHF
TRBJ2-3	NA	TRBV27	CASSIPGSDTQYF
TRBJ2-7	few	TRBV7-2	CASSYVSGEQYF
TRBJ2-2	NA	TRBV7-6	CASRVLPGTGELFF
TRBJ2-6	NA	TRBV29-1	CSVGLSAGANVLTF
TRBJ2-2	few	TRBV6-4	CASSAQLAGAGELFF
TRBJ2-7	NA	TRBV5-4	CASSPGTGMEQYF
TRBJ2-3	NA	TRBV5-6	CASSLLEAGDTQYF
TRBJ1-2	once	TRBV10-3	CAISVPGLNYGYTF
TRBJ1-4	once	TRBV19	CASSIGWDRRNEKLFF
TRBJ2-1	NA	TRBV11-3	CASSLGLAGTNEQFF
TRBJ1-3	NA	TRBV5-1	CASSLRARVVEGNTIYF
TRBJ2-1	NA	TRBV2	CASLQVQNHNEQFF
TRBJ2-7	NA	TRBV5-1	CASSSQAGGSPYEQYF